These 5 T cell receptor beta chains originate from one sample sequenced in a study of technical replicates of blood from several donors (TCRdb year 2017). Library preparation employed the immunoSEQ multiplex PCR assay. TCRdb took this table from immuneACCESS and kept in-frame rearrangements with V and J called. Such tables lack part of the clones; where checked against another copy, unresolved V genes explain under half of the gap, and the rest is unexplained. The sample has more than 90,000 clones on record, approximately 96% of them singletons. Clones ranked in the top ten supply approximately 0.21% of the sample. Sequences were obtained from T cells isolated from PBMCs. The receptor source for this set is a human donor in good health.

This chain connects TRBV10-2 to TRBJ1-5; 9 nucleotides agree with TRBD1. In germline, CDR1 is WSHSY, CDR2 SAAADI. The CDR3 runs to 15 residues. V shed 7 bases and J 4 bases; nucleotides not matched to a gene: 8. The CDR3 here is CASMDRGRRNQPQHF. The CDR3 DNA reads TGCGCCAGCATGGACAGGGGCCGACGGAATCAGCCCCAGCATTTT.

V is TRBV7-9 and J is TRBJ2-1, with 8 nucleotides matching TRBD1. Germline loops: CDR1 SEHNR, CDR2 FQNEAQ (reference sequence). V dropped 5 bases and J dropped 1; count of bases not matched to a gene: 10. The CDR3 consists of 17 residues. In nucleotides, the CDR3 is TGTGCCAGCAGCCCCCCGTGGACAGGGCCTTCCTACAATGAGCAGTTCTTC. The encoded protein is CASSPPWTGPSYNEQFF.

This clone has just one count. This sample includes further DNA sequences coding for the same CDR3. The rearrangement links TRBV9 to TRBJ2-7, with 7 bases that match TRBD1. V gave up 0 bases and J gave up 2 bases; unmatched junction bases: 2. Germline V CDR1 and CDR2: SGDLS, YYNGEE. The CDR3 is made up of 14 amino acids. CDR3: CASSVGQGAYEQYF. The CDR3 DNA reads TGTGCCAGCAGCGTAGGTCAGGGGGCCTACGAGCAGTACTTC.

J is TRBJ2-1 and V is TRBV5-6; TRBD2 aligns across 9 bases. V was clipped by 4 bases and J by 7 bases; unmatched bases: 6. Germline CDR1 SGHDT, CDR2 YYEEEE. The CDR3 contains 14 residues. CDR3 loop: CASSPGTSINEQFF. In DNA, the CDR3 is TGTGCCAGCAGCCCGGGGACTAGCATTAATGAGCAGTTCTTC.

The chain employs TRBV15 and TRBJ2-6, with 8 nucleotides matching TRBD1. This CDR3 is built from 22 residues. V trimming: 0 bases; J trimming: 0 bases; junction bases outside the gene matches: 16. The germline gives CDR1 LNHNV, CDR2 YYDKDF (reference sequence). CDR3 residues: CATSRDRRSGTGRLSGANVLTF. DNA for the CDR3: TGTGCCACCAGCAGAGATCGCCGGTCGGGGACAGGCCGACTCTCTGGGGCCAACGTCCTGACTTTC.